The 23 T cell receptor beta chains below all came from one sample that was sequenced in a study of cytomegalovirus exposure and HLA in healthy donors. The PCR employed 60 Vbeta primers together with 13 Jbeta primers. Here immunoSEQ multiplex PCR was the method, and the copy in TCRdb shows in-frame clones only, minus some. The data hold about 140,000 clones, with more than 70% observed a single time. The specimen sequenced was PBMCs. Receptors were obtained from a man aged 50-59 years in good health and CMV-seropositive.

The chain combines TRBV6-5 with TRBJ1-6; TRBD1 is a possible D gene (5 bases). CDR1 is MNHEY, CDR2 SVGAGI, per germline. The V and J ends lost 7 bases and 9 bases respectively, with 16 bases between them. The CDR3 extends over 14 amino acids. CDR3 protein: CASTRGGSTSPLHF. In nucleotides, the CDR3 is TGTGCCAGCACCCGGGGGGGATCCACTTCACCCCTCCACTTT.

The V call is TRBV5-6, the J call TRBJ1-1; the D gene is possibly TRBD1 (6 bases). V lost 7 bases to trimming and J lost 4 bases, with 14 bases between them. The CDR3 covers 13 residues. Germline CDR1 and CDR2: SGHDT and YYEEEE. The CDR3 reads CASFAGTSTEAFF. The CDR3 DNA sequence: TGTGCCAGCTTTGCCGGGACAAGCACTGAAGCTTTCTTT.

The chain has TRBV7-9 and TRBJ2-7; 8 positions match TRBD1. The V and J ends lost 4 bases and 2 bases, in that order; junction bases with no gene match: 7. The CDR3 covers 15 residues. Germline V CDR1 and CDR2: SEHNR, FQNEAQ (reference sequence). The CDR3 loop reads CASSSTGAKTYEQYF. The DNA of the CDR3 is TGTGCCAGCAGCTCGACAGGGGCCAAAACCTACGAGCAGTACTTC. The whole variable domain, remainder taken from reference TRBV7-9 and TRBJ2-7, is DTGVSQNPRHKITKRGQNVTFRCDPISEHNRLYWYRQTLGQGPEFLTYFQNEAQLEKSRLLSDRFSAERPKGSFSTLEIQRTEQGDSAMYLCASSSTGAKTYEQYFGPGTRLTVT.

This clone was recorded once. This chain uses TRBV4-1 with TRBJ2-1, with TRBD2 as a possible D gene (5 bases). Trimming took 1 base from V and 6 from J, leaving 13 bases between them. CDR1 MGHRA and CDR2 YSYEKL come from the germline V gene. This CDR3 spans 15 amino acids. CDR3 sequence: CASSQVGSLGNEQFF. The CDR3 nucleotides are TGCGCCAGCAGCCAAGTAGGGAGCTTGGGCAATGAGCAGTTCTTC.

The rearrangement uses TRBV11-1 and TRBJ2-5, with D perhaps TRBD1 (6 bases). The DNA end favors TRBJ2-7, so the J call may be wrong. The germline V gene has CDR1 SGHAT and CDR2 FQDESV (reference sequence). This CDR3 is built from 17 residues. The CDR3 loop is CASSLGSADSRSYEQYF. The CDR3 nucleotides read TGTGCCAGCAGCTTAGGATCGGCGGACAGCAGGTCCTACGAGCAGTACTTC.

The chain is built from TRBV7-6 and TRBJ1-1; possibly TRBD1 for D (5 bases). In germline, CDR1 is SGHVS, CDR2 FNYEAQ. There are 13 residues in the CDR3. V lost 5 bases, J lost 1 base, and 8 bases lay in between. This CDR3 reads CASSPGSNTEAFF. CDR3 bases: TGTGCCAGCAGCCCAGGGTCGAACACTGAAGCTTTCTTT.

The chain carries TRBV13 and TRBJ1-5; D ambiguous. From germline, CDR1 is PRHDT and CDR2 FYEKMQ (reference sequence). This CDR3 contains 13 residues. Between the trimmed V and J ends, which lost 0 bases and 7 bases, there was a span of 7 bases. This chain's CDR3 is CASSLGGGQPQHF. The CDR3 DNA reads TGTGCCAGCAGCTTAGGGGGCGGGCAGCCCCAGCATTTT.

V usage is TRBV2 and J usage is TRBJ1-6; D is ambiguous. V was clipped by 2 bases and J by 10 bases, with 12 bases between them. Germline V gene lookup returns CDR1 SNHLY and CDR2 FYNNEI. The CDR3 has 14 amino acids. The chain's CDR3 is CASSEREGLSPLHF. CDR3 bases: TGTGCCAGCAGTGAACGAGAGGGCCTGTCACCCCTCCACTTT.

Comments on this clone: Other DNA sequences in this specimen translate into the identical CDR3. The chain is built from TRBV5-1 and TRBJ1-2; tentative D call: TRBD1 (5 bases). Deletions cut 0 bases from V and 5 bases from J, with 8 bases between. There are 13 residues in the CDR3. Germline-derived CDR1 and CDR2 are SGHRS and YFSETQ. The CDR3 is CASSLVGGYGYTF. The CDR3 DNA sequence: TGCGCCAGCAGCTTGGTCGGGGGGTATGGCTACACCTTC. Based on the CDR3 plus reference TRBV5-1 and TRBJ1-2, the full variable domain is KAGVTQTPRYLIKTRGQQVTLSCSPISGHRSVSWYQQTPGQGLQFLFEYFSETQRNKGNFPGRFSGRQFSNSRSEMNVSTLELGDSALYLCASSLVGGYGYTFGSGTRLTVV.

The rearrangement uses TRBV9 and TRBJ1-2; D is perhaps TRBD1 (5 bases). Trimming removed 0 bases at V and 8 bases at J, with 11 bases between. Germline-derived CDR1 and CDR2 are SGDLS and YYNGEE. The CDR3 is made up of 13 amino acids. The CDR3 here is CASSVVPGGGYTF. The CDR3 bases are TGTGCCAGCAGCGTAGTGCCGGGGGGAGGCTACACCTTC.

The chain employs TRBV12-5 and TRBJ2-5, with TRBD2 matching 12 bases. The CDR3 spans 14 residues. Germline V gene lookup returns CDR1 LGHNT and CDR2 FRNRAP. The junction had 3 bases not matched to a gene; V was cut back by 6 bases and J by 4 bases. CDR3 nucleotide sequence: TGTGCTAGTGGGCCGACTAGCGGGAGAGAGACCCAGTACTTC. It is translated as CASGPTSGRETQYF.

The chain combines TRBV6-5 with TRBJ2-7; no clear D gene. V lost 2 bases and J 6 bases, leaving 5 bases between the germline ends. The CDR3 consists of 11 residues. CDR1 is MNHEY, CDR2 SVGAGI, per germline. The CDR3 loop is CASSYGGEQYF. The CDR3 coding sequence is TGTGCCAGCAGTTACGGCGGCGAGCAGTACTTC.

As for this clone: The same CDR3 can be traced to other DNA sequences in this sample. The chain joins TRBV9 to TRBJ2-7; D remains unclear. Germline-derived CDR1 and CDR2 are SGDLS and YYNGEE. The CDR3 loop spans 14 amino acids. Between the trimmed V and J ends, which lost 0 bases and 0 bases, there was a span of 7 bases. The CDR3 DNA follows: TGTGCCAGCAGCGTAGTCCCGAGCTCCTACGAGCAGTACTTC. This sequence encodes CASSVVPSSYEQYF.

J is TRBJ1-6 and V is TRBV18; 7 bases are a match to TRBD1. This CDR3 has 15 residues. Germline trimming cut 3 bases from V and 10 bases from J; bases unmatched to any gene: 9. Germline loops: CDR1 KGHSH, CDR2 LQKENI. The CDR3 sequence is CASSPTGTQGSPLHF. The CDR3 DNA follows: TGTGCCAGCTCACCGACCGGGACACAGGGGTCACCCCTCCACTTT.

The table lists this clone with a few counts. The V call is TRBV6-6, the J call TRBJ2-1; tentative D call: TRBD1 (6 bases). Deletions cut 7 bases from V and 5 bases from J, with 15 bases between. Germline CDR1 reads MNHNY; CDR2 reads SVGAGI (reference sequence). The CDR3 contains 14 residues. This chain's CDR3 is CASNPTGPNNEQFF. CDR3 nucleotides: TGTGCCAGCAATCCGACAGGCCCCAACAATGAGCAGTTCTTC.

V usage is TRBV6-5 and J usage is TRBJ1-5; 10 bases align to TRBD1. This CDR3 is built from 14 residues. V dropped 6 bases and J dropped 7; count of bases not matched to a gene: 6. Germline CDR1 and CDR2: MNHEY and SVGAGI. CDR3: CASRAGTGVQPQHF. In DNA form, the CDR3 reads TGTGCCAGCAGGGCCGGGACAGGGGTCCAGCCCCAGCATTTT.

This clone was detected once. The genes are TRBV28 and TRBJ2-1; 13 bases agree with TRBD2. V was pared by 5 bases and J by 8 bases, with 12 bases of the junction left unmatched. Germline CDR1 and CDR2: MDHEN and SYDVKM. The CDR3 has 17 residues. CDR3 sequence (DNA): TGTGCCAGCAGTCCCCGGACTAGCGGGAGAGTTCGGGATGAGCAGTTCTTC. Translating gives CASSPRTSGRVRDEQFF.

Only a few counts were recorded for this clone. The junction shows a germline mismatch at one end, possibly a read error. The rearrangement joins TRBV6-1 to TRBJ2-7, with 8 bases lining up with TRBD1. CDR3 length: 10 residues. Per germline, CDR1 MNHNS and CDR2 SASEGT. CDR3: CASSEGQEAF. The CDR3 nucleotides are TGTGCCAGCAGTGAGGGACAGGAAGCCTTC.

This clone was seen a few times. The chain combines TRBV6-5 with TRBJ1-2; D is perhaps TRBD1 (6 bases). There are 14 residues in the CDR3. Trimming cost V 6 bases and J 5 bases, with 16 bases left between them. Looked up from germline, CDR1 is MNHEY and CDR2 is SVGAGI. The CDR3 here is CASSTGQFTYGYTF. CDR3 nucleotides: TGTGCCAGCAGCACCGGACAGTTTACTTATGGCTACACCTTC.

The rearrangement uses TRBV11-3 and TRBJ1-2; 9 positions agree with TRBD1. The CDR3 length is 16 residues. CDR1 is SGHNT, CDR2 YENEEA, per germline. V shed 5 bases, J shed 4 bases, and the junction held 11 bases outside the gene matches. In DNA form, the CDR3 reads TGTGCCAGCAGCCCTCAAACAGGGGGCGAGGGCTATGGCTACACCTTC. This sequence encodes CASSPQTGGEGYGYTF. Supplemented by reference TRBV11-3 and TRBJ1-2, the full variable domain reads EAGVVQSPRYKIIEKKQPVAFWCNPISGHNTLYWYLQNLGQGPELLIRYENEEAVDDSQLPKDRFSAERLKGVDSTLKIQPAELGDSAVYLCASSPQTGGEGYGYTFGSGTRLTVV.

The chain joins TRBV11-3 to TRBJ1-1, with a tentative D call TRBD1 (5 bases). Germline-derived CDR1 and CDR2 are SGHNT and YENEEA. V lost 5 bases, J lost 1 base, and 11 bases lay in between. The CDR3 loop spans 14 amino acids. In DNA form, the CDR3 reads TGTGCCAGCAGCCCCCAGACAGCGAACACTGAAGCTTTCTTT. Translation: CASSPQTANTEAFF.

The chain couples TRBV2 to TRBJ1-2; 9 nucleotides agree with TRBD1. Germline CDR1 and CDR2: SNHLY and FYNNEI. J gave up 6 bases and V 5 bases, and 16 bases lay outside the gene matches. CDR3 length equals 17 residues. This CDR3 is CASSYSGTGTLKDGYTF. The CDR3 DNA reads TGTGCCAGCAGTTACTCCGGGACAGGGACTTTGAAAGATGGCTACACCTTC.

The chain uses TRBV19 and TRBJ2-3, with 9 bases that match TRBD2. The CDR3 spans 16 residues. Germline V lookup: CDR1 LNHDA, CDR2 SQIVND (reference sequence). With 5 bases clipped from V and 6 bases from J, the junction kept 12 bases outside the gene matches. The CDR3, as DNA: TGTGCCAGTAGTCCGTCTAGGCGGGAGGGCCTGGATACGCAGTATTTT. Residues: CASSPSRREGLDTQYF. Complete variable domain (other parts from reference TRBV19 and TRBJ2-3): DGGITQSPKYLFRKEGQNVTLSCEQNLNHDAMYWYRQDPGQGLRLIYYSQIVNDFQKGDIAEGYSVSREKKESFPLTVTSAQKNPTAFYLCASSPSRREGLDTQYFGPGTRLTVL.